This T cell receptor (beta chain) came from a study of blood T cell repertoires in COVID-19. At the level of the study: Both acute and convalescent COVID-19 samples were obtained from the United States, Italy and Spain. In each case, the material was cDNA or gDNA derived from T cells, B-cell-depleted T cells, or PBMCs.

Looked up from germline, CDR1 is SGHRS and CDR2 is YFSETQ. The J segment lost 4 bases and the V segment lost 3 bases, leaving 3 bases of the junction unmatched. The CDR3 covers 15 residues. Source study methods: Estimates of nucleated cell counts were drawn from the amplification of reference gene primers. Libraries were prepared by immunoSEQ multiplex PCR; TCRdb keeps only in-frame clonotypes and omits some of them. V and J calls and clone size are given by that table; D and trimming were obtained from the DNA. Here the sample spans around 200,000 clones, around 83% being singletons. V gene TRBV5-1 combines with J gene TRBJ1-6, with 8 bases aligning to TRBD1. This TCR derives from a woman in her forties or fifties with acute or convalescent COVID-19. The specimen sequenced was peripheral blood. The CDR3 protein is CASSSDRGYNSPLHF. CDR3 coding DNA: TGCGCCAGCAGCTCAGACAGGGGTTATAATTCACCCCTCCACTTT.